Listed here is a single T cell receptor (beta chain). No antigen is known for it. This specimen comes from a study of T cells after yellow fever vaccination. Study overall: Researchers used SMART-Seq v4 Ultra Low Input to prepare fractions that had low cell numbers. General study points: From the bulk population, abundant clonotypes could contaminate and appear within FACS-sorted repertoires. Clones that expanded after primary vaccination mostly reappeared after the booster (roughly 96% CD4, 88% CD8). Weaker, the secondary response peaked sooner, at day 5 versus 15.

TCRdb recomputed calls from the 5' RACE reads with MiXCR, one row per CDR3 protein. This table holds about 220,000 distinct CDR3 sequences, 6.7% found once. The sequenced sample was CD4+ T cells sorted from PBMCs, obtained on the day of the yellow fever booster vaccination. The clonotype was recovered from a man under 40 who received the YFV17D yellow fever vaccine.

This CDR3 reads CASSAGLASTGELFF. In DNA, the CDR3 is TGCGCCAGCAGCGCGGGACTAGCGTCAACCGGGGAGCTGTTTTTT. The chain uses TRBV5-1 and TRBJ2-2, with 10 nucleotides matching TRBD2. Germline V gene sequence: CDR1 SGHRS, CDR2 YFSETQ. V gave up 4 bases and J gave up 5 bases; unmatched junction bases: 5. This CDR3 has 15 residues.